The 22 T cell receptor beta chains in this list originate from one sample, sequenced in a study of regulatory T cells in long-lasting Graves disease. CDR3-region Arm-PCR and iRepertoire HTBI primers produced the TCR beta libraries. Each CDR3 protein gets one entry after TCRdb re-called the multiplex PCR reads with MiXCR. Of hundreds of thousands of distinct CDR3 sequences in the sample, approximately 13% are singletons; the top ten hold roughly a tenth. Indicated time point: newly diagnosed GD, antithyroid drugs for less than 3 months. Construction of the TCR library relied on RNA isolated from PBMCs. These data also featured in a second study, about T cells in Graves' hyperthyroidism and ophthalmopathy.

Sequencing was performed on peripheral blood mononuclear cells (PBMCs), taken at new diagnosis, from a patient treated with antithyroid drugs. The receptor source for this set is a man aged 25 to 40 with Graves disease.

The V and J genes are TRBV14 and TRBJ2-5; D tentatively fits TRBD1 or TRBD2 (6 bases each). V was cut by 2 bases and J by 5 bases, with 15 bases left in between. Per the germline V gene, CDR1 is SGHDN and CDR2 is FVKESK. There are 15 residues in the CDR3. The CDR3 spells CASSQFTRRGETQYF. DNA for the CDR3: TGTGCCAGCAGCCAATTTACACGGAGGGGGGAGACCCAGTACTTC.

The chain joins TRBV7-9 to TRBJ2-2, with TRBD2 matching over 9 bases. V trimming: 1 base; J trimming: 4 bases; junction bases outside the gene matches: 4. Germline V lookup: CDR1 SEHNR, CDR2 FQNEAQ (reference sequence). This CDR3 is 16 amino acids long. The CDR3 region is CASSLVASGVTGELFF. In DNA, the CDR3 is TGTGCCAGCAGCTTAGTGGCTAGCGGGGTCACCGGGGAGCTGTTTTTT.

This clonotype was observed at least ten times. The V gene is TRBV2, the J gene TRBJ2-3; D is tentatively TRBD1 or TRBD2 (5 bases each). Trimming took 5 bases from V and 0 from J, leaving 12 bases between them. Germline V gene sequence: CDR1 SNHLY, CDR2 FYNNEI. This CDR3 has 15 residues. The CDR3 bases are TGTGCCAGCAGTCGAGGGGTTTCTAGCACAGATACGCAGTATTTT. Translation gives CASSRGVSSTDTQYF.

This clonotype has just a few counts. The DNA of the CDR3 is TGCGCCAGCAGTCCCGAATCTAGCAGTGCCGCTTACAATGAGCAGTTCTTC. Its translation: CASSPESSSAAYNEQFF. The V call is TRBV4-1, the J call TRBJ2-1; a weak D match, TRBD2 (5 bases). The ends were cut back, 6 bases at V and 4 bases at J, with 22 bases in the middle. The CDR3 spans 17 residues. The germline CDR1 and CDR2 sequences are MGHRA and YSYEKL.

This clonotype was counted many times. J is TRBJ2-5 and V is TRBV12-3 or TRBV12-4; D gene unclear. V shed 8 bases and J shed 2 bases, with 9 bases lying between them. This CDR3 has 12 residues. CDR3 amino acids: CASGRWQETQYF. CDR3 DNA sequence: TGTGCCAGCGGGCGCTGGCAAGAGACCCAGTACTTC.

This clonotype was seen only a few times. The chain joins TRBV12-5 to TRBJ1-5; the D is unclear. Between the trimmed V and J ends, which lost 5 bases and 6 bases, there was a span of 17 bases. CDR3 size: 15 residues. In germline, CDR1 is LGHNT, CDR2 FRNRAP. The CDR3 region is CASGEGLGLGQPQHF. The CDR3 DNA reads as TGTGCTAGTGGTGAGGGTTTAGGTCTCGGTCAGCCCCAGCATTTT.

This rearrangement joins TRBV2 to TRBJ2-5; 7 bases line up with TRBD1. Germline loops: CDR1 SNHLY, CDR2 FYNNEI. The V segment lost 7 bases and the J segment 2 bases; nucleotides outside the gene matches: 7. The CDR3 is 14 amino acids. CDR3 in amino acids: CASMRAGGQETQYF. The CDR3 coding sequence is TGTGCCAGCATGCGGGCAGGGGGTCAAGAGACCCAGTACTTC.

This clonotype has a handful of counts. V and J are TRBV24-1 and TRBJ2-3, with 8 bases matching TRBD2. This CDR3 comprises 14 residues. J was trimmed by 3 bases and V by 4 bases; bases with no gene match: 2. Germline V gene data show CDR1 as KGHDR and CDR2 as SFDVKD. DNA of the CDR3: TGTGCCACCAGTGACGCTAGCGGGACAGATACGCAGTATTTT. As protein: CATSDASGTDTQYF.

This clonotype appeared a few times. The rearrangement uses TRBV5-1 and TRBJ2-5; D perhaps matches TRBD2 (5 bases). CDR3 length: 13 amino acids. Germline CDR1 SGHRS, CDR2 YFSETQ. V lost 5 bases and J lost 5, with 13 bases in between. The CDR3 reads CASSRLRRETQYF. The CDR3 region has the DNA TGCGCCAGCAGTAGGCTGAGGAGGGAGACCCAGTACTTC.

This clonotype is a singleton in its sample. This chain connects TRBV6-2 or TRBV6-3 to TRBJ1-3; D is unclear. Trimming left V 4 bases short and J 7 bases short, with 5 bases between. CDR3 size: 11 residues. Germline CDR1 MNHEY, CDR2 SVGEGT. CDR3: CASSSTNTIYF. The CDR3 DNA sequence: TGTGCCAGCAGTTCGACTAACACCATATATTTT.

The table lists this clonotype with a few counts. The J gene is TRBJ1-4, the V gene TRBV6-1; TRBD1 is a possible D gene (5 bases). The CDR3 is 12 residues long. Germline CDR1 reads MNHNS; CDR2 reads SASEGT. The ends were cut back, 4 bases at V and 16 bases at J, with 16 bases in the middle. DNA of the CDR3: TGTGCCAGCAGTGCCCCCCAGGGTGATCGGTTTTTT. Its translation: CASSAPQGDRFF.

This clonotype appeared a few times. The chain links TRBV20-1 to TRBJ2-7, with 10 bases fitting TRBD2. This CDR3 is built from 15 residues. J lost 6 bases, V lost 1 base, and 9 bases had no gene match. Germline CDR1 and CDR2: DFQATT and SNEGSKA (reference sequence). Written as DNA, the CDR3 is TGCAGTGCTAGAGGGGGGGGGACTAGCGTTCGCGAGCAGTACTTC. This sequence encodes CSARGGGTSVREQYF.

This clonotype occurred many times. The chain combines TRBV29-1 with TRBJ1-1, with TRBD1 as a possible D gene (5 bases). The CDR3 length is 13 residues. The germline gives CDR1 SQVTM, CDR2 ANQGSEA. Trimming left V 4 bases short and J 2 bases short, with 11 bases between. The CDR3 nucleotides read TGCAGCGTTGTATCGACAGCTAACACTGAAGCTTTCTTT. Amino acid sequence: CSVVSTANTEAFF.

This clonotype occurred many times. This chain connects TRBV5-1 to TRBJ2-7; 8 nucleotides match TRBD1. The CDR3 extends over 15 amino acids. J was trimmed by 4 bases and V by 2 bases; bases with no gene match: 8. Germline CDR1 is SGHRS and CDR2 is YFSETQ. DNA of the CDR3: TGCGCCAGCAGCTTAGCGCAGGGGGCGATATACGAGCAGTACTTC. Protein: CASSLAQGAIYEQYF. The variable domain in full, with the rest retrieved from reference TRBV5-1 and TRBJ2-7, is KAGVTQTPRYLIKTRGQQVTLSCSPISGHRSVSWYQQTPGQGLQFLFEYFSETQRNKGNFPGRFSGRQFSNSRSEMNVSTLELGDSALYLCASSLAQGAIYEQYFGPGTRLTVT.

The chain combines TRBV2 with TRBJ2-3; possibly TRBD1 for D (6 bases). The CDR3 runs to 13 residues. The V end was cut by 8 bases, the J end by 3 bases, with 12 bases between. CDR1 is SNHLY and CDR2 is FYNNEI in the germline V gene. The CDR3 loop reads CASLRTETDTQYF. The CDR3 DNA reads as TGTGCCAGCTTGAGGACAGAGACAGATACGCAGTATTTT.

The genes are TRBV19 and TRBJ1-2; a weak D match, TRBD1 (5 bases). With 5 bases removed from V and 5 bases from J, the gap between germline ends came to 9 bases. The CDR3 contains 12 residues. Germline CDR1 reads LNHDA; CDR2 reads SQIVND (reference sequence). The CDR3 DNA reads as TGTGCCAGTAGTGAGAGGGGATATGGCTACACCTTC. As protein: CASSERGYGYTF.

This clonotype was seen repeatedly, ten times or more. This sequence joins TRBV9 and TRBJ2-3; tentatively, D is TRBD2 (6 bases). This CDR3 region has 14 residues. V was clipped by 0 bases and J by 4 bases, with 9 bases between them. Looked up from germline, CDR1 is SGDLS and CDR2 is YYNGEE. The CDR3 nucleotides are TGTGCCAGCAGCGTAGCGGGACTTTCAGATACGCAGTATTTT. This translates into CASSVAGLSDTQYF.

This clonotype was found many times. The chain is built from TRBV2 and TRBJ2-1, with D maybe TRBD1 (6 bases). Looked up from germline, CDR1 is SNHLY and CDR2 is FYNNEI. The CDR3 runs to 15 residues. With 10 bases removed from V and 0 bases from J, the gap between germline ends came to 16 bases. Here the CDR3 DNA reads TGTGCCATCAACACAGGGCCCTCCTCCTACAATGAGCAGTTCTTC. Its protein is CAINTGPSSYNEQFF.

The chain links TRBV7-9 to TRBJ2-5; 9 nucleotides align to TRBD1. J lost 5 bases, V lost 5 bases, and 12 bases had no gene match. Germline V gene data show CDR1 as SEHNR and CDR2 as FQNEAQ (reference sequence). The CDR3 consists of 16 residues. CDR3 loop: CASSLQGAAFWETQYF. CDR3 bases: TGTGCCAGCAGCCTACAGGGGGCAGCCTTCTGGGAGACCCAGTACTTC.

This clonotype was seen only a few times. With a much larger clone just one base away, this may be a read error. The J gene is TRBJ2-1, the V gene TRBV9; D is unresolved. Germline V gene data show CDR1 as SGDLS and CDR2 as YYNGEE. Trimming took off 4 bases at V and 6 bases at J, with 5 bases between the two ends. This CDR3 is 11 amino acids long. The CDR3 sequence is CASSTSNEQFF. CDR3 bases: TGTGCCAGCAGCACGAGCAATGAGCAGTTCTTC.

This clonotype appeared many times. The chain uses TRBV20-1 and TRBJ2-5; 7 bases agree with TRBD1. CDR1 is DFQATT, CDR2 SNEGSKA, per germline (reference sequence). V was pared by 1 base and J by 8 bases, with 7 bases of the junction left unmatched. This CDR3 has 13 amino acids. The CDR3 DNA sequence: TGCAGTGCTAGAGGGGGAACAGGGGACACCCAGTACTTC. Its translation: CSARGGTGDTQYF.

Comment on this clonotype: The junction differs from germline at one of its ends, possibly a read error. The CDR3 spells CSSRDTGEAFF. As DNA, the CDR3 is TGCAGTTCTAGGGACACGGGTGAAGCTTTCTTT. This chain links TRBV20-1 with TRBJ1-1; possible D gene TRBD1, 6 bases. In germline, CDR1 is DFQATT, CDR2 SNEGSKA (reference sequence). There are 11 residues in the CDR3.